A selection of T cell receptor beta chains follows, all from one sample in a study of blood T cell repertoires in COVID-19. The table came from immunoSEQ multiplex PCR; TCRdb's copy has only in-frame clones and leaves some out. The table has 35,000 to 45,000 clones, around 81% seen once. Sequencing was performed on peripheral blood. These TCRs come from a human donor in a cohort sampled during active COVID-19. CDR3s include the opening cysteine and the closing phenylalanine or tryptophan. The D gene is left open where the match is weak. Size values are once, few and many counts, or a class for expanded clones, and some rows have none.

d_call,v_call,clone_size,j_call,cdr3_aa,cdr3_nt
TRBD1,TRBV6-5,.,TRBJ2-1,CASSYPSGGNEQFF,TGTGCCAGCAGTTACCCGTCAGGGGGCAATGAGCAGTTCTTC
TRBD1,TRBV2,.,TRBJ1-2,CASSPSGTGVSGYTF,TGTGCCAGCAGTCCTTCCGGGACAGGGGTCTCTGGCTACACCTTC
.,TRBV19,.,TRBJ2-2,CASRGAGTGELFF,TGTGCCAGTAGAGGGGCCGGCACCGGGGAGCTGTTTTTT
.,TRBV30,.,TRBJ1-2,CAWSPRGYGYTF,TGTGCCTGGAGCCCAAGGGGCTATGGCTACACCTTC
TRBD1,TRBV24-1,once,TRBJ2-7,CATRPRAGTGSYEQYF,TGTGCCACCAGACCCAGGGCGGGGACAGGGTCCTACGAGCAGTACTTC
.,TRBV6-6,.,TRBJ1-5,CASSYSGGSNQPQHF,TGTGCCAGCAGTTACTCAGGGGGAAGCAATCAGCCCCAGCATTTT
TRBD1,TRBV5-1,.,TRBJ2-7,CASSQQDRGREQYF,TGCGCCAGCAGTCAACAGGACAGGGGGCGAGAGCAGTACTTC
.,TRBV28,.,TRBJ1-1,CASSLTQDRNTEAFF,TGTGCCAGCAGTTTAACCCAGGACAGGAACACTGAAGCTTTCTTT
.,TRBV4-3,once,TRBJ2-3,CASSQDFGGLTDTQYF,TGCGCCAGCAGCCAAGATTTTGGCGGGCTCACAGATACGCAGTATTTT
.,TRBV7-9,.,TRBJ2-7,CASSQPQGYEQYF,TGTGCCAGCAGCCAACCTCAGGGGTACGAGCAGTACTTC
.,TRBV9,.,TRBJ2-1,CASSVATAALYNEQFF,TGTGCCAGCAGCGTAGCTACGGCGGCCCTTTACAATGAGCAGTTCTTC
.,TRBV5-6,.,TRBJ1-2,CASSSGRGYGYTF,TGTGCCAGCAGCTCGGGGAGGGGCTATGGCTACACCTTC
.,TRBV18,.,TRBJ2-7,CASSPFQAPVYEQYF,TGTGCCAGCTCACCATTTCAGGCTCCGGTCTACGAGCAGTACTTC
.,TRBV6-2/TRBV6-3,.,TRBJ1-3,CASSLTGTNTIYF,TGTGCCAGCAGCCTGACTGGAACTAACACCATATATTTT
.,TRBV28,.,TRBJ1-2,CAGSLGPNYGYTF,TGTGCCGGAAGTCTGGGCCCGAACTATGGCTACACCTTC
.,TRBV6-5,.,TRBJ1-2,CASSSGSWGYTF,TGTGCCAGCAGTTCAGGGTCTTGGGGCTACACCTTC
TRBD2,TRBV4-1,once,TRBJ2-3,CASSQRTSGSQTDTQYF,TGCGCCAGCAGCCAACGGACTAGCGGGTCCCAGACAGATACGCAGTATTTT
TRBD2,TRBV7-2,.,TRBJ2-5,CASSLGLAGGGGETQYF,TGTGCCAGCAGCTTAGGACTAGCGGGGGGAGGGGGAGAGACCCAGTACTTC
TRBD1,TRBV29-1,.,TRBJ1-5,CSVEWGQGGSTNTISNQPQHF,TGCAGCGTTGAATGGGGACAGGGGGGCTCAACGAACACCATTAGCAATCAGCCCCAGCATTTT